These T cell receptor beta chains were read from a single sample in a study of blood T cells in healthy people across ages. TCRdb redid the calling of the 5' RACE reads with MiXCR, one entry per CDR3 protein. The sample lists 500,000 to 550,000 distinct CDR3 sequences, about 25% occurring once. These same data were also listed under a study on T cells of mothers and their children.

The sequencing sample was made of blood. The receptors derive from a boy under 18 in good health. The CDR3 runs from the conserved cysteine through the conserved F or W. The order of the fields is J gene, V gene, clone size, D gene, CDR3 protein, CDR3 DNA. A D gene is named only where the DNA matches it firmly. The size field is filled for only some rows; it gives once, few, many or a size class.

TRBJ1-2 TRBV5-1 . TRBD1 CASSSRDRGIRGYTF TGCGCCAGCAGCTCCCGGGACAGGGGGATACGCGGCTACACCTTC
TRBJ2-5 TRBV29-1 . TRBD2 CSVVVSGSFQETQYF TGCAGCGTTGTGGTTAGCGGGAGTTTCCAAGAGACCCAGTACTTC
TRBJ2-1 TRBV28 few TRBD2 CASRMGGPQQFF TGTGCCAGCAGGATGGGAGGGCCACAGCAGTTCTTC
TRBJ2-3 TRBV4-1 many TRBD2 CVPSGEVDTQYF TGCGTTCCTAGCGGGGAAGTAGATACGCAGTATTTT
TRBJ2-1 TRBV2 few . CASELGDTQFF TGTGCCAGCGAGCTAGGGGACACCCAGTTCTTC
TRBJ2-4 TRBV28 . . CAGSLGGIQYF TGTGCCGGCAGTTTGGGGGGCATTCAGTACTTC
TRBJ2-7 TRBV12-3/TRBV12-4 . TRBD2 CASSPQTSGLRSYEQYF TGTGCCAGCAGTCCTCAGACTAGCGGATTGAGATCCTACGAGCAGTACTTC
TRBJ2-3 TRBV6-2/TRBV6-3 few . CASSYYTDTQYF TGTGCCAGCAGTTACTACACAGATACGCAGTATTTT
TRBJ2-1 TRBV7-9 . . CASNGRESEQFF TGTGCCAGCAACGGACGGGAATCAGAGCAGTTCTTC
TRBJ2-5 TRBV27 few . CASSLRGPKTQYF TGTGCCAGCAGTTTACGGGGGCCAAAGACCCAGTACTTC
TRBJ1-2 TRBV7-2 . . CASSFRLRLAGYGYTF TGTGCCAGCAGCTTCCGACTCCGTTTAGCAGGCTATGGCTACACCTTC
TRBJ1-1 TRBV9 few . CASSVVIAGYDTEAFF TGTGCCAGCAGCGTAGTAATAGCAGGGTACGACACTGAAGCTTTCTTT
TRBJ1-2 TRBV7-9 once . CASSLVPRVYGYTF TGTGCCAGCAGCTTAGTCCCCAGGGTCTATGGCTACACCTTC
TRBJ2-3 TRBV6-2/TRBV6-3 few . CASSYSTRKGSDTQYF TGTGCCAGCAGTTACTCGACACGCAAGGGATCGGATACGCAGTATTTT
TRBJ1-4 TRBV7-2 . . CASSTTRGANEKLFF TGTGCCAGCAGCACGACGCGGGGGGCTAATGAAAAACTGTTTTTT
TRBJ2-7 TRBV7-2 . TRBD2 CASSSGLVLEQYF TGTGCCAGCAGCTCGGGACTAGTCCTTGAGCAGTACTTC
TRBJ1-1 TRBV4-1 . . CASSQEIGGNTEAFF TGTGCCAGCAGCCAAGAGATCGGGGGCAACACTGAAGCTTTCTTT
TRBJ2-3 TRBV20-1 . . CSASPPKIASTDTQYF TGCAGTGCTAGTCCCCCAAAGATTGCTAGCACAGATACGCAGTATTTT
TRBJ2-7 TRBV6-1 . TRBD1 CASHAGDSAYEQYF TGTGCCAGCCACGCTGGGGACAGTGCCTACGAGCAGTACTTC
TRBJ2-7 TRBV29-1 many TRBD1 CSAIILTGNPSLRSYEQYF TGCAGCGCGATAATTCTGACAGGGAATCCTTCCTTGCGGTCCTACGAGCAGTACTTC
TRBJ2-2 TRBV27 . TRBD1 CASSAYRGGNTGELFF TGTGCCAGCAGTGCATACAGGGGCGGGAACACCGGGGAGCTGTTTTTT
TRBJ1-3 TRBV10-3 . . CAITPLGRSGNTIYF TGTGCCATCACCCCTCTGGGGCGTTCTGGAAACACCATATATTTT
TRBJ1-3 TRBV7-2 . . CASSSGAPSGNTIYF TGTGCCAGCAGTTCAGGGGCCCCATCTGGAAACACCATATATTTT
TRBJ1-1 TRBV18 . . CVSSNQGDTEAFF TGTGTCAGCTCAAATCAGGGTGACACTGAAGCTTTCTTT
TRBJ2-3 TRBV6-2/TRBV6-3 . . CASSLVGGTQYF TGTGCCAGCAGCCTCGTGGGGGGTACGCAGTATTTT
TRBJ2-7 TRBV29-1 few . CSVIRTDHPYEQYF TGCAGCGTGATCCGGACAGACCACCCCTACGAGCAGTACTTC
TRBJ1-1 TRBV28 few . CASSFKRTKAFF TGTGCCAGCAGTTTTAAACGGACTAAAGCTTTCTTT
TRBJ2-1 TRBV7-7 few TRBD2 CASSLAGGSGNEQFF TGTGCTAGCAGCTTAGCAGGCGGGAGTGGCAATGAGCAGTTCTTC
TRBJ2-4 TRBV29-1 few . CSVGEGTLAKNIQYF TGCAGCGTTGGTGAGGGGACTCTAGCCAAAAACATTCAGTACTTC
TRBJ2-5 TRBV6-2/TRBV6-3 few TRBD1 CASSSRTGGTAQYF TGTGCCAGCAGTTCCAGGACAGGGGGGACGGCCCAGTACTTC
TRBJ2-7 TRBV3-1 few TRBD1 CASSPDPRRQGAVYEQYF TGTGCCAGCAGCCCAGATCCCAGACGACAGGGGGCTGTCTACGAGCAGTACTTC
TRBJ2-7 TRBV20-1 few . CSAYDEVGEQYF TGCAGTGCTTACGACGAGGTCGGGGAGCAGTACTTC
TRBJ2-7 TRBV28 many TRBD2 CASSGGAYEQYF TGTGCCAGCTCCGGGGGGGCCTACGAGCAGTACTTC
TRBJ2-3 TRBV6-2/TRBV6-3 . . CASSYLQGNTQYF TGTGCCAGCAGTTACTTGCAGGGCAATACGCAGTATTTT
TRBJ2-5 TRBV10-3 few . CAIGPTQETQYF TGTGCCATCGGGCCAACTCAAGAGACCCAGTACTTC
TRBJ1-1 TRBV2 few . CASSDRQGWAFF TGTGCCAGCAGTGACCGTCAGGGATGGGCTTTCTTT
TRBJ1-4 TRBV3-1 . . CASSQDRRANEKLFF TGTGCCAGCAGCCAAGATCGAAGGGCTAATGAAAAACTGTTTTTT
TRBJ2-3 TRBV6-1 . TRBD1 CASSQKTGGLTDTQYF TGTGCCAGCAGCCAGAAGACAGGGGGCCTCACAGATACGCAGTATTTT
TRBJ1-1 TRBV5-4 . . CASSLAGTKGTEALF TGTGCCAGCAGCTTAGCCGGGACGAAGGGCACTGAAGCTCTCTTT
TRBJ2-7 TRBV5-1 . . CASSGDATGSVSYF TGCGCCAGCAGCGGTGACGCTACAGGGTCAGTCTCGTACTTC
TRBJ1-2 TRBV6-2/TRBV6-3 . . CASSFTVQYGYTF TGTGCCAGCAGTTTTACGGTCCAGTATGGCTACACCTTC